This is a list of T cell receptor beta chains from one sample in a study of T cells after posttransplantation cyclophosphamide. Using immunoSEQ multiplex PCR, the repertoire was profiled, and TCRdb retains in-frame clones only, with some absent. Reported are approximately 25,000 clones, none seen only once; the ten largest carry around 4%. Sample: PBMCs. The receptor source for this set is a woman in her fifties or sixties in good health, CMV-negative, and a related stem cell transplant donor. CDR3s include the opening cysteine and the closing phenylalanine or tryptophan. A D gene is named only where the DNA matches it firmly. Clone size is given for some rows only: seen once, a few or many times, or a class if the clone is expanded.

size	V	D	J	CDR3	DNA
many	TRBV14	TRBD1	TRBJ1-1	CASSRTGGTLRTEAFF	TGTGCCAGCAGTCGGACAGGGGGCACCCTCCGCACTGAAGCTTTCTTT
many	TRBV5-1	.	TRBJ2-2	CASSLGLGELFF	TGCGCCAGCAGCTTGGGACTAGGGGAGCTGTTTTTT
many	TRBV19	TRBD1	TRBJ1-1	CASSRDRGVTEAFF	TGTGCCAGTAGCCGGGACAGGGGAGTCACTGAAGCTTTCTTT
many	TRBV27	TRBD1	TRBJ2-7	CASSSRSTGMLALTSEQYF	TGTGCCAGCAGTTCCCGCTCGACAGGGATGTTAGCGTTAACGAGCGAGCAGTACTTC
many	TRBV4-1	TRBD1	TRBJ1-4	CASSQDLGNRGGEKLFF	TGCGCCAGCAGCCAAGATCTCGGGAACAGGGGAGGTGAAAAACTGTTTTTT
many	TRBV7-3	TRBD2	TRBJ2-2	CASSPVSGGAGELFF	TGTGCCAGCAGCCCGGTGTCGGGGGGGGCAGGGGAGCTGTTTTTT
many	TRBV7-2	.	TRBJ1-2	CASSLDRYYGYTF	TGTGCCAGCAGCCTGGACAGATACTATGGCTACACCTTC
many	TRBV2	.	TRBJ2-7	CASRESQYEQYF	TGTGCCAGCAGAGAATCCCAGTACGAGCAGTACTTC
many	TRBV7-9	.	TRBJ1-1	CASSLVHLPKSNTEAFF	TGTGCCAGCAGCTTAGTCCACCTACCCAAAAGTAACACTGAAGCTTTCTTT
many	TRBV5-1	.	TRBJ1-3	CASSSGGSGNTIYF	TGCGCCAGCAGCTCGGGGGGCTCTGGAAACACCATATATTTT
many	TRBV7-9	TRBD1	TRBJ1-1	CASSPYTEGATEAFF	TGTGCCAGCAGCCCCTACACCGAGGGGGCGACTGAAGCTTTCTTT
many	TRBV19	.	TRBJ2-2	CASREDSNTGELFF	TGTGCCAGTAGGGAGGACAGTAACACCGGGGAGCTGTTTTTT
many	TRBV5-6	.	TRBJ1-4	CASSLGSPNEKLFF	TGTGCCAGCAGCTTGGGGAGCCCGAATGAAAAACTGTTTTTT
many	TRBV6-6	TRBD1	TRBJ1-1	CASSYRQGAMNTEAFF	TGTGCCAGCAGTTACCGGCAGGGGGCCATGAACACTGAAGCTTTCTTT
many	TRBV5-1	.	TRBJ1-1	CASSLLPGLTNTEAFF	TGCGCCAGCAGCTTACTCCCGGGACTCACGAACACTGAAGCTTTCTTT
many	TRBV7-2	TRBD1	TRBJ2-2	CASSFPLKTGAQAGELFF	TGTGCCAGCAGCTTCCCCTTAAAAACAGGGGCGCAGGCCGGGGAGCTGTTTTTT
many	TRBV4-1	.	TRBJ2-1	CASSQGGYTSNEQFF	TGCGCCAGCAGCCAAGGAGGGTACACTTCCAATGAGCAGTTCTTC
many	TRBV7-3	.	TRBJ2-5	CASSLSGNQETQYF	TGTGCCAGCAGCTTATCGGGGAACCAAGAGACCCAGTACTTC
many	TRBV27	.	TRBJ1-1	CASIKRAGIGATEAFF	TGTGCCAGCATAAAAAGGGCGGGGATAGGGGCCACTGAAGCTTTCTTT
many	TRBV2	.	TRBJ1-4	CASSADFNEKLFF	TGTGCCAGCAGTGCTGACTTTAATGAAAAACTGTTTTTT
many	TRBV2	TRBD2	TRBJ2-1	CAIRQLAGEGPNEQFF	TGTGCCATACGACAATTAGCGGGAGAGGGGCCCAATGAGCAGTTCTTC
many	TRBV27	TRBD2	TRBJ2-2	CASRGLVSQKNTGELFF	TGTGCCAGCAGAGGACTAGTCTCGCAAAAGAACACCGGGGAGCTGTTTTTT
many	TRBV28	.	TRBJ1-1	CASSPPDMVNTEAFF	TGTGCCAGCAGTCCGCCAGATATGGTTAACACTGAAGCTTTCTTT
many	TRBV10-2	TRBD2	TRBJ2-1	CASSESSGRRNEQFF	TGCGCCAGCAGTGAGTCCAGCGGGAGGCGAAATGAGCAGTTCTTC
many	TRBV19	.	TRBJ2-5	CASSGSRETQYF	TGTGCCAGCAGCGGAAGTCGGGAGACCCAGTACTTC
many	TRBV18	TRBD1	TRBJ2-1	CASSPGTGNYNEQFF	TGTGCCAGCTCACCAGGGACAGGGAACTACAATGAGCAGTTCTTC
many	TRBV4-1	.	TRBJ2-3	CASSQLVSTDTQYF	TGCGCCAGCAGCCAACTAGTGAGCACAGATACGCAGTATTTT
many	TRBV4-3	.	TRBJ2-6	CASSQLRQHSGANVLTF	TGCGCCAGCAGCCAGTTAAGACAGCACTCTGGGGCCAACGTCCTGACTTTC
many	TRBV9	TRBD1	TRBJ2-5	CASSGRYRGPQETQYF	TGTGCCAGCAGCGGACGGTACAGGGGGCCTCAAGAGACCCAGTACTTC
many	TRBV7-9	TRBD1	TRBJ1-1	CASSDRGDTEAFF	TGTGCCAGCAGCGACAGGGGAGATACTGAAGCTTTCTTT
.	TRBV25-1	.	TRBJ1-6	CASSESRSYNSPLHF	TGTGCCAGCAGTGAATCGCGAAGTTATAATTCACCCCTCCACTTT
many	TRBV9	TRBD2	TRBJ2-3	CASMAGGSTDTQYF	TGTGCCAGCATGGCGGGGGGAAGCACAGATACGCAGTATTTT
few	TRBV23-1	TRBD1	TRBJ1-6	CASSQTGTGLYSYNSPLHF	TGCGCCAGCAGTCAAACCGGGACAGGTCTCTACTCCTATAATTCACCCCTCCACTTT
many	TRBV19	TRBD2	TRBJ2-7	CASSPRGGSYEQYF	TGTGCCAGCTCACCGCGGGGGGGCTCCTACGAGCAGTACTTC
many	TRBV18	.	TRBJ2-3	CASSLMSTDTQYF	TGTGCCAGCTCCCTTATGAGCACAGATACGCAGTATTTT
many	TRBV6-6	TRBD1	TRBJ1-1	CASSYTQGAGTEAFF	TGTGCCAGCAGTTACACACAGGGGGCTGGCACTGAAGCTTTCTTT